Listed below are T cell receptor beta chains from one sample, sequenced in a study of blood T cell repertoires in COVID-19. Clones were read by immunoSEQ multiplex PCR, and TCRdb kept only the in-frame ones, dropping some. The sample includes about 160,000 clones, 90% to 95% of them seen just once. Sequencing was performed on peripheral blood. The receptors were gathered from a woman in her 50s with acute or convalescent COVID-19. The CDR3 runs from the conserved cysteine through the conserved F or W. The D gene is left open where the match is weak. The size entry is marked missing in some rows and otherwise reads once, few, many or a size class.

j_call	clone_size	d_call	v_call	cdr3_nt	cdr3_aa
TRBJ2-7	once	-	TRBV27	TGTGCCAGCAGTCTGACAACTAGCTCCTACGAGCAGTACTTC	CASSLTTSSYEQYF
TRBJ1-1	-	-	TRBV20-1	TGCAGTGCTAGTTTGGTGGCGGAAAGGACTGAAGCTTTCTTT	CSASLVAERTEAFF
TRBJ1-4	-	-	TRBV7-2	TGTGCCAGCAGCTTAGTTCGGACAGCGAATGAAAAACTGTTTTTT	CASSLVRTANEKLFF
TRBJ1-1	-	TRBD1	TRBV5-6	TGTGCCAGCAGCTTCCGGGACAGGAGGACTGAAGCTTTCTTT	CASSFRDRRTEAFF
TRBJ2-3	-	TRBD1	TRBV28	TGTGCCAGCAGTTTAATGACAGGGGCAGATACGCAGTATTTT	CASSLMTGADTQYF
TRBJ1-5	-	-	TRBV27	TGTGCCAGCAGCTACAGGGTGGGTCAGCCCCAGCATTTT	CASSYRVGQPQHF
TRBJ1-6	once	TRBD1	TRBV7-8	TGTGCCAGCAGCACGAGACAGGGGTATAATTCACCCCTCCACTTT	CASSTRQGYNSPLHF
TRBJ2-1	-	TRBD2	TRBV19	TGTGCCAGTAGTCCCCTAGCGGCGAGCTCCTACAATGAGCAGTTCTTC	CASSPLAASSYNEQFF
TRBJ2-4	-	-	TRBV27	TGTGCCAGCAGTCCACGACACGGTGAAGGCAAAAACATTCAGTACTTC	CASSPRHGEGKNIQYF
TRBJ2-3	once	TRBD2	TRBV11-2	TGTGCCAGCACTCTACTAGCGGGAACGACAGATACGCAGTATTTT	CASTLLAGTTDTQYF
TRBJ1-5	once	-	TRBV15	TGTGCCACCAGCAGGCCCGGGGAGGGGGTGAATCAGCCCCAGCATTTT	CATSRPGEGVNQPQHF
TRBJ2-1	-	TRBD2	TRBV11-2	TGTGCCAGCAGCCCAAGGGGACTAGCGGGGGGCCACGAGCAGTTCTTC	CASSPRGLAGGHEQFF
TRBJ2-2	-	-	TRBV19	TGTGCCAGTAGTATTAAAGGGGAAGACACCGGGGAGCTGTTTTTT	CASSIKGEDTGELFF
TRBJ1-2	-	-	TRBV10-3	TGTGCCATCCGGAGGGAGGGGGGGTCCCCTTATGGCTACACCTTC	CAIRREGGSPYGYTF
TRBJ2-1	-	-	TRBV11-2	TGTGCCAGCAGCTTTCTTGTGTCGGTGAGAAGCTCCTACAATGAGCAGTTCTTC	CASSFLVSVRSSYNEQFF
TRBJ2-2	-	TRBD1	TRBV5-6	TGTGCCAGCAGACTAGGACAGGGGGGCCGCGGGGAGCTGTTTTTT	CASRLGQGGRGELFF
TRBJ2-1	-	TRBD1	TRBV9	TGTGCCAGCAGCGGTTCTGGGACAGGGTTTGATGAGCAGTTCTTC	CASSGSGTGFDEQFF
TRBJ2-1	-	-	TRBV2	TGTGCCAGCAGTAACCCATCGGTAACCTACAATGAGCAGTTCTTC	CASSNPSVTYNEQFF
TRBJ2-2	-	-	TRBV5-4	TGTGCCAGCAGCTCGGAGGGCACCGGGGAGCTGTTTTTT	CASSSEGTGELFF
TRBJ2-1	-	-	TRBV11-3	TGTGCCAGCAGCTTAGCTCGAGGCAGGGGAGAGAATGAGCAGTTCTTC	CASSLARGRGENEQFF
TRBJ2-1	-	-	TRBV27	TGTGCCAGCAGTTTATCACTGGGACACTCCTACAATGAGCAGTTCTTC	CASSLSLGHSYNEQFF
TRBJ1-3	-	TRBD1	TRBV29-1	TGCAGCGTTGACGGGACAGGCTCTGGAAACACCATATATTTT	CSVDGTGSGNTIYF
TRBJ2-7	-	TRBD1	TRBV6-4	TGTGCCAGCAGTGCTTCCGACAGGGGGGACGAGCAGTACTTC	CASSASDRGDEQYF
TRBJ2-2	-	-	TRBV11-3	TGTGCCAGCAGTCCGGGACTTAACACCGGGGAGCTGTTTTTT	CASSPGLNTGELFF
TRBJ1-6	-	TRBD1	TRBV3-1/TRBV3-2	TGTGCCAGCAGCCCTAGACCGGACAGGCGGACCCACTTT	CASSPRPDRRTHF